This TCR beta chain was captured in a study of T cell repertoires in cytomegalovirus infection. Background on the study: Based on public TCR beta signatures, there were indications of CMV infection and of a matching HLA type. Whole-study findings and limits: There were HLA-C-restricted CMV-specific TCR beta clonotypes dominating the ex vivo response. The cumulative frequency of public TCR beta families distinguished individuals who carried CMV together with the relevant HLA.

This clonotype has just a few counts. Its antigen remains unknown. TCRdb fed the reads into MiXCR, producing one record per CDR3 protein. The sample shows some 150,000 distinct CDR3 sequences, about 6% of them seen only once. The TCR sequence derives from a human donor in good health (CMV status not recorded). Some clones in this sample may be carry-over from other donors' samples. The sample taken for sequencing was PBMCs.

Here the CDR3 reads CASTPRQGSGSPLHF. For the CDR3, the DNA is TGTGCCAGTACCCCCAGACAGGGAAGCGGCTCACCCCTCCACTTT. The J gene is TRBJ1-6, the V gene TRBV19; 7 nucleotides match TRBD1. This CDR3 is built from 15 residues. Germline CDR1 LNHDA, CDR2 SQIVND (reference sequence). The V gene end was trimmed by 7 bases and the J gene end by 10 bases; junction bases not matched to a gene: 13.